This T cell receptor (beta chain) emerged from a study of CD8 T cells in ankylosing spondylitis. CDR3 length: 15 residues. Trimming pared 6 bases from V and 6 bases from J, leaving 23 bases between. Germline assignment: CDR1 DFQATT and CDR2 SNEGSKA (reference sequence). Notes on this clonotype: The antigen is unknown.

General observations from the study: Reportedly, disease-linked clones are significantly enriched in ankylosing spondylitis patients' matched synovial fluid. A TCR beta motif of eight or nine highly homologous variants seemed to mark ankylosing spondylitis blood.

Using quantitative 5'-RACE with molecular barcodes, the authors made TCR beta libraries. TCRdb reprocessed the 5' RACE reads via MiXCR and lists one record per CDR3 protein. The table lists some 800,000 distinct CDR3 sequences, about 12% of them singletons. Material: blood, either unsorted or a sorted T cell fraction (not recorded which). This clonotype was sampled from a male donor with ankylosing spondylitis. The rearrangement uses TRBV20-1 and TRBJ2-5; D is perhaps TRBD1 (8 bases). The CDR3 protein is CSARDLQGGGQTQYF. The CDR3 DNA sequence: TGCAGTGCACGGGACCTACAGGGGGGAGGGCAGACCCAGTACTTC.